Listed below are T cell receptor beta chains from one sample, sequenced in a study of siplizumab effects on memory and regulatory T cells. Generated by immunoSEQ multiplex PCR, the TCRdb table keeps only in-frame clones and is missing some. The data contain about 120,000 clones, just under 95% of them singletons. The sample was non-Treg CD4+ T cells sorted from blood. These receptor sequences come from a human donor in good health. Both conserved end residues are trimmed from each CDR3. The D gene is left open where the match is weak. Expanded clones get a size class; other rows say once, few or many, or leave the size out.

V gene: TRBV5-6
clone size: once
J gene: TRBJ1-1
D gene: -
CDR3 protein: ASSSGPGYTEAF

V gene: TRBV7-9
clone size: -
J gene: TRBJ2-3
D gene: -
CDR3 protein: ASSRTRDNTDTQY

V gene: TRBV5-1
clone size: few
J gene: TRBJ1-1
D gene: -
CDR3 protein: ASSGGVGGLNTEAF

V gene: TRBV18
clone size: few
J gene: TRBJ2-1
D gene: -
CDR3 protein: ASSPSPINEQF

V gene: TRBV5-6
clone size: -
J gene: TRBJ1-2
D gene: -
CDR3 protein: ASSLRGAGGYT

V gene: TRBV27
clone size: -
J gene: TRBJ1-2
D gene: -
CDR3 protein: ASSLWPLEHNPYGYT

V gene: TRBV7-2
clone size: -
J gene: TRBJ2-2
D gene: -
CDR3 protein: ASSAVSGTSTGELF

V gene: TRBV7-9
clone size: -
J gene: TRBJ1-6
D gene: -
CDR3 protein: ASSLGQVRDTLH

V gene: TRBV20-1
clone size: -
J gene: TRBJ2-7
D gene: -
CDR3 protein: SAQGSEQY

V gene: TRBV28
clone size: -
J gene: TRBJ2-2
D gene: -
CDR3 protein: ASSFQGRTGELF

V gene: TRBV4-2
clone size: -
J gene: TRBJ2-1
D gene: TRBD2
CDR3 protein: ASSQARGTSGGYAEQF

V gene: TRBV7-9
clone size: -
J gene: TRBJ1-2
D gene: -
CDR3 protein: ASSPRVQANYYGYT

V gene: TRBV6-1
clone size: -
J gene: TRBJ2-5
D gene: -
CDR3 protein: ASSERKQGQETQY

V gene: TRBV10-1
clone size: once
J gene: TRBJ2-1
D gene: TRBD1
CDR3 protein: ASSDGTGFYEQF

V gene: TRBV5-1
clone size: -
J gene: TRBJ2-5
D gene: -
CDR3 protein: ATRTGRAGETQY

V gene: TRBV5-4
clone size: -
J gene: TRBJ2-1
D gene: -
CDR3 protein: ASSLAPGDNEQF

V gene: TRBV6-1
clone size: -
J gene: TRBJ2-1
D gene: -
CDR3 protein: ASSDQVGEQF

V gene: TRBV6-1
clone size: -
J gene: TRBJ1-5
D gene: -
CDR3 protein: ASSDSGRGNQPQH

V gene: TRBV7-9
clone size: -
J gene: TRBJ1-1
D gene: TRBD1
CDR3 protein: ASSDYNPTGEAF

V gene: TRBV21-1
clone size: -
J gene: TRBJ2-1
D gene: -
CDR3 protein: ASSKGGGSHNEQF

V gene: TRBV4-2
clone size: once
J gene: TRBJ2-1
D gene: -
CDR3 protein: ASSQERQVNNEQF

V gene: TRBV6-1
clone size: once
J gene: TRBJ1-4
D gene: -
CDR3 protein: ASSEGGTNEKLF

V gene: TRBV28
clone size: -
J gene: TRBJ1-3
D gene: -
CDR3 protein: ASSPGDGNTIY

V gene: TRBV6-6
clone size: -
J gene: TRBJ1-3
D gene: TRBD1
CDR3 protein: ASSSTTGDRNTIY

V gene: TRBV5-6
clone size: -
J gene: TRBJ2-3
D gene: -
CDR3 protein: ASSVGGVVY

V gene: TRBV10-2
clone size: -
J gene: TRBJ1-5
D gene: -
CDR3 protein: ASTHNSNQPQH